This T cell receptor beta chain was documented in a study of T cells in Graves' hyperthyroidism and ophthalmopathy. Findings of the study overall: Blood also held most thyroid clonotypes expanded beyond 0.001. In validation, the model predicted ophthalmopathy. These predictions came a median about 6.5 months before onset.

This clonotype occurred a few times. The antigen is unknown. This CDR3 region has 13 residues. V lost 0 bases, J lost 7 bases, and 7 bases lay in between. The germline V gene encodes CDR1 MGHRA and CDR2 YSYEKL. Hyperthyroidism patients were newly diagnosed, had disease duration under 2 months, and were aged 18 to 65 years. Researchers barred patients who had uncontrolled infection, other autoimmune disease, pregnancy or lactation. From RNA transcripts, TCR beta CDR3 regions were amplified. Initially, a first-round RT-PCR of the TCR CDR3 employed the HTBI primer set. TCRdb ran MiXCR on the multiplex PCR reads and lists one entry per CDR3 protein. In the table there are under 800,000 distinct CDR3 sequences, less than 15% of which are singletons.

The chain carries TRBV4-1 and TRBJ2-1; no reliable D call. The clonotype was recovered from a woman younger than 35 with Graves' hyperthyroidism. Material: blood. The CDR3 coding sequence is TGCGCCAGCAGCCAAGAAGGCCTAAATGAGCAGTTCTTC. Translation gives CASSQEGLNEQFF.